The TCR beta chain described here comes from a study of T cells in Graves' hyperthyroidism and ophthalmopathy. From RNA transcripts, TCR beta CDR3 regions were amplified. A set of HTBI primers served as the primers for a first-round RT-PCR of the TCR CDR3. TCRdb reanalysed the multiplex PCR reads using MiXCR and keeps one entry per CDR3 protein. The sample includes about 250,000 distinct CDR3 sequences, about 20% seen only once; the top ten take 64%. Study-wide findings and caveats: A model built on 13 V-J features separated ophthalmopathy from stable hyperthyroidism.

This clonotype has more than one count but fewer than ten. Its cognate antigen is unknown. At one end, the junction sequence differs from germline, possibly due to a read error. A Clinical Activity Score of at least 3, a NOSPECS grade of at least 4 and a duration under 3 months were recorded in the ophthalmopathy patients. The study excluded patients with uncontrolled infection, other autoimmune disease, pregnancy or lactation. The CDR3 extends over 13 amino acids. The germline V gene encodes CDR1 LNHDA and CDR2 SQIVND (reference sequence). Sequencing was performed on blood. The rearrangement uses TRBV19 and TRBJ2-7; 9 bases match TRBD2. The source of this sequence is a man aged 25-45 years with Graves' ophthalmopathy. In DNA, the CDR3 is TGTGCAAGTAGAGCTAGCGGGATCTACGAGCAGTACTTC. It specifies CASRASGIYEQYF.